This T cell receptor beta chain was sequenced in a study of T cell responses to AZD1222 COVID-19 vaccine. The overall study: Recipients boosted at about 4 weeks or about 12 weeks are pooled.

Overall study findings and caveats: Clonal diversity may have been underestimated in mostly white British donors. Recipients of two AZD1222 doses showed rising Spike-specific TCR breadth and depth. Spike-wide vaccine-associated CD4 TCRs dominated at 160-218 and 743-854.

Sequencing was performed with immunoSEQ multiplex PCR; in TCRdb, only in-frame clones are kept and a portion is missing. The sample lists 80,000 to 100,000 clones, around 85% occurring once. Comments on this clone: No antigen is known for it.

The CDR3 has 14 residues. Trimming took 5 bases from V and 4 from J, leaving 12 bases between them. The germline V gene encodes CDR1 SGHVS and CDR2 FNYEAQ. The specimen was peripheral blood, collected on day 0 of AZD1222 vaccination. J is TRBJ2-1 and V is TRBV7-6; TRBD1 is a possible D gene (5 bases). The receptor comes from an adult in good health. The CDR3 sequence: CASSPKGMYNEQFF. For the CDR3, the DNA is TGTGCCAGCAGCCCTAAGGGGATGTACAATGAGCAGTTCTTC.